This T cell receptor (beta chain) appears in the sequencing data of a study of shared clonotypes between healthy human individuals. Study results and caveats: Incomplete sequencing of sorted subsets was indicated by rarefaction despite large depth.

As to this clone: The antigen is unknown.

Naive CD4+ cells were CD45RA-selected; the remaining cells were memory. The CDR3 runs 15 residues. Trimming left V 4 bases short and J 4 bases short, with 17 bases between. The V gene's germline CDR1 is LNHDA and CDR2 SQIVND (reference sequence). Sorted subsets were amplified in replicate PCRs using 200 to 250 ng DNA, tens of thousands of T cell genomes. The repertoire was sequenced with immunoSEQ multiplex PCR; TCRdb's copy has only in-frame clones and lacks some. The sample lists 2 million to 2.5 million clones, approximately 94% occurring once. The rearrangement links TRBV19 to TRBJ2-7; D is tentatively TRBD1 or TRBD2 (5 bases each). The sequence came from a man between 18 and 29 years old in good health. Source material: naive CD4+ T cells sorted from blood. Regarding subset: CD45RA+ positively selected. CDR3 sequence: CASSTVEGPTYEQYF. The CDR3 DNA reads as TGTGCCAGTAGTACTGTAGAGGGACCCACTTACGAGCAGTACTTC.